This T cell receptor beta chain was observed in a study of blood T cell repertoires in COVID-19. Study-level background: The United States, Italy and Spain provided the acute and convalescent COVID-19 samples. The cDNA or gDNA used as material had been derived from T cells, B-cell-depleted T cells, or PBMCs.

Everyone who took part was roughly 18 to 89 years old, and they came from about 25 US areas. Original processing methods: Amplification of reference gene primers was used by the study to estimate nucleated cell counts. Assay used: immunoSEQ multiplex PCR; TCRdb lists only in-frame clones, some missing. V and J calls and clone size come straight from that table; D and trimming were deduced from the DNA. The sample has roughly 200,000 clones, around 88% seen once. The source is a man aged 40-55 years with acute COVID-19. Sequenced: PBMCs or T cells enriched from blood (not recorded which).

CDR3 loop: CASNPGGGLEETQYF. CDR3 nucleotides: TGTGCCAGCAACCCGGGGGGGGGCCTTGAGGAGACCCAGTACTTC. The chain employs TRBV28 and TRBJ2-5; 8 nucleotides agree with TRBD2. V lost 7 bases, J lost 5 bases, and 12 bases stayed unmatched. The CDR3 totals 15 residues. The germline V gene has CDR1 MDHEN and CDR2 SYDVKM.